This T cell receptor (beta chain) was observed in a study of cytomegalovirus exposure and HLA in healthy donors. The CDR3 extends over 16 amino acids. Per the germline V gene, CDR1 is MNHEY and CDR2 is SVGAGI. V was pared by 2 bases and J by 3 bases, with 14 bases between. The PCR contained 60 Vbeta and 13 Jbeta primers. The repertoire was sequenced with immunoSEQ multiplex PCR; TCRdb's copy has only in-frame clones and lacks some. The table has about 180,000 clones, approximately 73% seen once. The clonotype originates from a woman between 25 and 40 years old in good health and CMV-seropositive. The specimen sequenced was PBMCs. This chain connects TRBV6-5 to TRBJ1-3; the D gene is possibly TRBD1 (6 bases). CDR3: CASSYSGGLDGNTIYF. The CDR3 DNA is TGTGCCAGCAGTTACAGCGGGGGGCTAGATGGAAACACCATATATTTT.